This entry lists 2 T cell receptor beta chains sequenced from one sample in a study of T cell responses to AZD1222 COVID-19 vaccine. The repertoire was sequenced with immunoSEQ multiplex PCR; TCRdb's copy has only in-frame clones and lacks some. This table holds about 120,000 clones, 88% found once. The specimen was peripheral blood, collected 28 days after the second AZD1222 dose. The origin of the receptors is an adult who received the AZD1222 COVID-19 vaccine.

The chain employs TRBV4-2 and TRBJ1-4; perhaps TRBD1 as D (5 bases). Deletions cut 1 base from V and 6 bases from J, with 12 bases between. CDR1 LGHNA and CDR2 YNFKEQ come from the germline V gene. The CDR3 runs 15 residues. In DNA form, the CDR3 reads TGTGCCAGCAGCCAAGTGGCCCTAGGGGATGAAAAACTGTTTTTT. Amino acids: CASSQVALGDEKLFF.

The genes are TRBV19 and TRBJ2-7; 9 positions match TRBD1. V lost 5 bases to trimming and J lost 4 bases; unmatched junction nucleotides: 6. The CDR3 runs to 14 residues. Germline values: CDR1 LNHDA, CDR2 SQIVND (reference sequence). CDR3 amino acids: CASSLRGTGYEQYF. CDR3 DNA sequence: TGTGCCAGTAGTCTCCGTGGGACAGGGTACGAGCAGTACTTC.